The source of this TCR beta chain is a study of radiotherapy plus CTLA-4 blockade in lung cancer. General study findings and limits: Among reported predictors of response, early blood T cell clone dynamics with interferon-beta performed best. Once radiotherapy plus ipilimumab had been given, TCR clones derived from tumor expanded in blood.

The protocol was immunoSEQ multiplex PCR, while the TCRdb copy is restricted to in-frame clones and leaves out a portion. Altogether about 60,000 clones are present, around four fifths being singletons, with the ten largest covering about 4%. The CDR3 has 15 residues. Alongside CTLA-4 blockade with ipilimumab, patients with chemo-refractory metastatic non-small-cell lung cancer received focal radiation. The table lists this clone with a few counts. Its cognate antigen is unknown. This material consisted of peripheral blood, taken from a patient treated with radiotherapy plus ipilimumab. The receptor comes from a human donor with non-small cell lung cancer who had a partial response to radiotherapy plus ipilimumab. V gene TRBV21-1 combines with J gene TRBJ1-5. TRBV21-1 is marked as a pseudogene. The CDR3 loop is CASSNITGRNQPQHF. CDR3 nucleotide sequence: TGTGCCAGCAGCAACATCACTGGGAGGAATCAGCCCCAGCATTTT.